The 14 T cell receptor beta chains presented below share a single source sample, sequenced in a study of shared clonotypes between healthy human individuals. Profiled with immunoSEQ multiplex PCR; TCRdb holds only in-frame clones, not every one. The sample consists of roughly 2.6 million clones, approximately 90% of them appearing once. The sequencing input was naive CD4+ T cells sorted from blood. As for subset: CD45RA+ positively selected. The receptors originated from a man aged 18 to 30 in good health.

V is TRBV23-1 and J is TRBJ2-5, with 7 bases identical to TRBD1. TRBV23-1 has ORF status, its function being uncertain. The CDR3 has 18 amino acids. V shed 2 bases, J shed 2 bases, and the junction held 14 bases outside the gene matches. The CDR3: CASSQHLRDRNPQETQYF. As DNA, the CDR3 is TGCGCCAGCAGTCAACATCTCCGGGACAGAAACCCACAAGAGACCCAGTACTTC.

The sample holds one count of this clone. The V and J genes are TRBV30 and TRBJ2-3; D not certain. The CDR3 contains 14 residues. Trimming took 3 bases from V and 2 from J, leaving 12 bases between them. The germline gives CDR1 GTSNPN, CDR2 SVGIG (reference sequence). The DNA of the CDR3 is TGTGCCTGGAGCTCAGGTCGAGCCACAGATACGCAGTATTTT. Its translation: CAWSSGRATDTQYF.

This clone showed up just a few times. This chain joins TRBV10-3 and TRBJ1-2; 7 bases fit TRBD1. V was pared by 8 bases and J by 5 bases, with 5 bases of the junction left unmatched. The V gene's germline CDR1 is ENHRY and CDR2 SYGVKD. This CDR3 has 12 amino acids. The CDR3 DNA is TGTGCCATCGATCCAGGGGGTTATGGCTACACCTTC. Translated: CAIDPGGYGYTF.

In this sample, this clone turned up once. J is TRBJ1-6 and V is TRBV2, with D unclear. V lost 3 bases and J 0 bases, leaving 6 bases between the germline ends. There are 15 residues in the CDR3. CDR1 and CDR2 (germline): SNHLY, FYNNEI. The CDR3 reads CASSDASSYNSPLHF. The CDR3 nucleotides are TGTGCCAGCAGTGACGCGAGCTCCTATAATTCACCCCTCCACTTT.

This chain links TRBV6-6 with TRBJ2-1; no firm D call. Trimming stripped 0 bases from V and 7 bases from J, with 10 bases between. Germline values: CDR1 MNHNY, CDR2 SVGAGI (reference sequence). The CDR3 sequence is 14 residues long. CDR3 sequence: CASSYSSSRNEQFF. The CDR3 DNA follows: TGTGCCAGCAGTTACTCTTCCAGCAGGAATGAGCAGTTCTTC.

This clone came up once. The chain recombines TRBV5-4 with TRBJ2-7; 9 bases fit TRBD2. Germline assignment: CDR1 SGHNT and CDR2 YYREEE (reference sequence). V trimming: 5 bases; J trimming: 2 bases; junction bases outside the gene matches: 8. The CDR3 extends over 15 amino acids. The DNA of the CDR3 is TGTGCCAGCAGGGACGGGACTAGCATGACCTACGAGCAGTACTTC. Translated: CASRDGTSMTYEQYF.

The genes are TRBV10-3 and TRBJ1-1; TRBD1 is a possible D gene (5 bases). Germline V gives CDR1 ENHRY, CDR2 SYGVKD. The V end was cut by 10 bases, the J end by 3 bases, with 18 bases between. This CDR3 contains 14 residues. The CDR3 coding sequence is TGTGCCACCGCGACCCGGGACGGGGACACTGAAGCTTTCTTT. Translation: CATATRDGDTEAFF.

This chain uses TRBV18 with TRBJ2-7, with D perhaps TRBD1 or TRBD2 (5 bases each). The germline V gene has CDR1 KGHSH and CDR2 LQKENI. This CDR3 has 16 amino acids. V gave up 3 bases and J gave up 2 bases, with 17 bases separating them. The CDR3 DNA sequence: TGTGCCAGCTCACCTGGGGGATATAGCCCTACCTACGAGCAGTACTTC. Translation gives CASSPGGYSPTYEQYF.

The chain is built from TRBV19 and TRBJ2-1; D is possibly TRBD1 (6 bases). The CDR3 consists of 14 residues. V lost 9 bases, J lost 6 bases, and 18 bases lay in between. Germline assignment: CDR1 LNHDA and CDR2 SQIVND (reference sequence). The CDR3 DNA reads as TGTGCCAGCGGGCTACAGGGATTCGGCAATGAGCAGTTCTTC. It specifies CASGLQGFGNEQFF.

The chain links TRBV4-2 to TRBJ2-7; D gene uncertain. This CDR3 region has 15 residues. V was shortened by 3 bases and J by 1 base, with 13 bases between the two germline ends. CDR1 LGHNA and CDR2 YNFKEQ come from the germline V gene. Here the CDR3 DNA reads TGTGCCAGCAGCCACCCCTTGACGGGTTCCTACGAGCAGTACTTC. It yields the protein CASSHPLTGSYEQYF.

The chain has TRBV5-1 and TRBJ2-7, with TRBD1 as a possible D gene (7 bases). Germline V gives CDR1 SGHRS, CDR2 YFSETQ. V lost 5 bases and J 0 bases, leaving 15 bases between the germline ends. CDR3 size: 15 residues. As DNA, the CDR3 is TGCGCCAGCAGGGCGGGACAGCAGAGCTCCTACGAGCAGTACTTC. Its translation is CASRAGQQSSYEQYF.

V and J are TRBV11-2 and TRBJ2-3, with D perhaps matching TRBD1 (5 bases). Germline V CDR1 and CDR2: SGHAT, FQNNGV. The length of the CDR3 is 16 residues. The V gene lost 1 base and the J gene lost 1 base, with 12 bases spanning the gap. This CDR3 is CASSLGQGSGTDTQYF. The CDR3 DNA reads as TGTGCCAGCAGCTTAGGTCAGGGTTCTGGCACAGATACGCAGTATTTT.

To note about this clone: A read error may produce the germline difference seen at one junction end. V and J are TRBV7-7 and TRBJ2-1; D tentatively reads TRBD1 or TRBD2 (5 bases each). Germline assignment: CDR1 SSHAT and CDR2 FNYEAQ (reference sequence). The CDR3 covers 13 residues. The CDR3 loop reads CASSLIRDGEQFF. The CDR3 DNA reads TGTGCTAGCAGCCTTATCAGGGACGGCGAGCAGTTCTTC.

This clone was seen a single time. In DNA form, the CDR3 reads TGCAGCGTCCCAGGACTGGGAGGGGAAAAACTGTTTTTT. Translating it yields CSVPGLGGEKLFF. The V call is TRBV29-1, the J call TRBJ1-4; D gene ambiguous. This CDR3 is built from 13 residues. Germline V gene data show CDR1 as SQVTM and CDR2 as ANQGSEA. Trimming shortened V by 6 bases and J by 8 bases, and 16 bases separated the two germline ends.